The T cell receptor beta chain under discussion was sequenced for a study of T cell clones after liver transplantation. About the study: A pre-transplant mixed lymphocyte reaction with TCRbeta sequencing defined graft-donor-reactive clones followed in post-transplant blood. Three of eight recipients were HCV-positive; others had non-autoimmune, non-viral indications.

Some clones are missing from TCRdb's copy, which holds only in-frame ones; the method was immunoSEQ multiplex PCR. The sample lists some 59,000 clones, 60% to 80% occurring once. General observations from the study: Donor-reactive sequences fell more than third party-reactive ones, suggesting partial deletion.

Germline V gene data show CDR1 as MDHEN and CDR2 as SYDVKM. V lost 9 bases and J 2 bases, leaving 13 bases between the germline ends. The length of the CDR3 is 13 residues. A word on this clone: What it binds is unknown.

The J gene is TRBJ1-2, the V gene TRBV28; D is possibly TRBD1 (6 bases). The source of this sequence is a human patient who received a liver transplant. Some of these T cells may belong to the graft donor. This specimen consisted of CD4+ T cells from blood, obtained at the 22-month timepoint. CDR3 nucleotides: TGTGCCAGTCAGCGTCAGGGGAACTATGGCTACACCTTC. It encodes CASQRQGNYGYTF.